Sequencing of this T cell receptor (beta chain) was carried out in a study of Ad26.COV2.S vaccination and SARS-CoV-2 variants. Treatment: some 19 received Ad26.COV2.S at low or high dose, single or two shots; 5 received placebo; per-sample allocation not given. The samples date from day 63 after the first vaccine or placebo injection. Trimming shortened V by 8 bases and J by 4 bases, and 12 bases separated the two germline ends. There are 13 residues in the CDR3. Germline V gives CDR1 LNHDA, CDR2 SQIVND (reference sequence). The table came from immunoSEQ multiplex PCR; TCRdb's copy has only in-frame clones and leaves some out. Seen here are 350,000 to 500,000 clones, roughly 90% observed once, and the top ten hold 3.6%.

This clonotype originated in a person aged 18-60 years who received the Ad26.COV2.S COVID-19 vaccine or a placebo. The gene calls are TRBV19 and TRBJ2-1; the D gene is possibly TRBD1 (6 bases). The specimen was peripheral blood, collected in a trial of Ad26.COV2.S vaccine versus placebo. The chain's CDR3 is CASGLTGYNEQFF. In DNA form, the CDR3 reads TGTGCCAGTGGACTGACAGGTTACAATGAGCAGTTCTTC. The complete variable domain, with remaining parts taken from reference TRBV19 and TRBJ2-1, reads DGGITQSPKYLFRKEGQNVTLSCEQNLNHDAMYWYRQDPGQGLRLIYYSQIVNDFQKGDIAEGYSVSREKKESFPLTVTSAQKNPTAFYLCASGLTGYNEQFFGPGTRLTVL.